A single sample is the source of the 10 T cell receptor beta chains below, sequenced in a study of a mutant IDH1 vaccine in newly diagnosed glioma. Time point of the sample: week 35, safety follow-up. Mutant IDH1 20-mer peptide, at 300 ug, made up each vaccine dose, with topical imiquimod. No antigen is known for these receptors. Clones were read by immunoSEQ multiplex PCR, and TCRdb kept only the in-frame ones, dropping some. The repertoire includes tens of thousands of clones, approximately 81% of them detected once, and 4.1% sits in the top ten. The material was PBMCs, obtained from a glioma patient whose treatment included an IDH1 peptide vaccine. The source is a woman younger than 30 with glioma.

The chain uses TRBV5-4 and TRBJ1-1; D unclear. Germline V lookup: CDR1 SGHNT, CDR2 YYREEE (reference sequence). This CDR3 comprises 13 residues. V was cut by 4 bases and J by 7 bases, with 14 bases left in between. The CDR3 DNA reads TGTGCCAGCAGCCCGCTGGGCGGGTATGAAGCTTTCTTT. It codes for CASSPLGGYEAFF.

The chain combines TRBV2 with TRBJ1-5, with D unresolved. Per the germline V gene, CDR1 is SNHLY and CDR2 is FYNNEI. Trimming stripped 4 bases from V and 0 bases from J, with 7 bases between. The CDR3 spans 14 residues. The CDR3 is CASSADGSNQPQHF. DNA for the CDR3: TGTGCCAGCAGTGCGGACGGTAGCAATCAGCCCCAGCATTTT.

This chain connects TRBV7-9 to TRBJ2-7; the D gene is possibly TRBD2 (7 bases). V was cut by 2 bases and J by 3 bases, with 14 bases left in between. This CDR3 spans 15 amino acids. Germline CDR1 SEHNR, CDR2 FQNEAQ (reference sequence). This chain's CDR3 is CASSLFGGAGYEQYF. CDR3 sequence (DNA): TGTGCCAGCAGCTTATTTGGGGGGGCCGGCTACGAGCAGTACTTC.

This chain links TRBV7-6 with TRBJ2-2; D uncertain. Germline V CDR1 and CDR2: SGHVS, FNYEAQ. CDR3 length equals 16 residues. V was pared by 2 bases and J by 1 base, with 11 bases between. CDR3 nucleotide sequence: TGTGCCAGCAGCTTAAAGGGTACGGTGAACACCGGGGAGCTGTTTTTT. Translating it yields CASSLKGTVNTGELFF.

This clone came up a few times. Here the CDR3 omits its conserved ending phenylalanine or tryptophan, so a read error is the likely source. It is unclear where the CDR3 begins or ends on the DNA, so no DNA is shown, and the CDR3 is as TCRdb lists it. The chain joins TRBV6-1 to TRBJ1-5; the table calls TRBD1, which could not be checked here. Counting both end residues, the CDR3 totals 12 amino acids. Per germline, CDR1 MNHNS and CDR2 SASEGT. The CDR3 loop reads CASTYGQGYLFL.

The rearrangement links TRBV27 to TRBJ2-5, with a tentative D call TRBD2 (7 bases). The CDR3 extends over 13 amino acids. Germline-derived CDR1 and CDR2 are MNHEY and SMNVEV (reference sequence). The ends were cut back, 10 bases at V and 2 bases at J, with 14 bases in the middle. The CDR3 reads CATTGGNQETQYF. In DNA form, the CDR3 reads TGTGCCACCACGGGGGGCAATCAAGAGACCCAGTACTTC.

This rearrangement joins TRBV7-6 to TRBJ1-6; D uncertain. Germline CDR1 and CDR2: SGHVS and FNYEAQ. The CDR3 is 16 amino acids. The V end lost 0 bases, the J end lost 5 bases, and 11 bases lay between the germline ends. Here the CDR3 reads CASSLAPTAHNSPLHF. For the CDR3, the DNA is TGTGCCAGCAGCTTAGCTCCCACGGCTCATAATTCACCCCTCCACTTT.

Comment on this clone: Other DNA sequences in the same sample also yield this CDR3. The chain couples TRBV6-1 to TRBJ1-5; D might be TRBD1 (5 bases). This CDR3 comprises 15 residues. The germline gives CDR1 MNHNS, CDR2 SASEGT. The V and J ends lost 0 bases and 2 bases respectively, with 8 bases between them. The CDR3 spells CASSEAGGGNQPQHF. The CDR3 DNA follows: TGTGCCAGCAGTGAAGCAGGAGGGGGCAATCAGCCCCAGCATTTT.

The chain's CDR3 is CASSFGGPPEAFF. The DNA of the CDR3 is TGTGCCAGCAGTTTCGGGGGGCCTCCTGAAGCTTTCTTT. This chain joins TRBV27 and TRBJ1-1; perhaps TRBD1 as D (6 bases). This CDR3 contains 13 residues. Trimming cost V 3 bases and J 6 bases, with 11 bases left between them. Germline assignment: CDR1 MNHEY and CDR2 SMNVEV (reference sequence).

This clone was observed once. The chain combines TRBV29-1 with TRBJ1-5; D possibly corresponds to TRBD1 (6 bases). Looked up from germline, CDR1 is SQVTM and CDR2 is ANQGSEA. The CDR3 loop spans 12 amino acids. The germline V and J ends were trimmed by 4 bases and 4 bases, with 8 bases remaining between them. The CDR3 bases are TGCAGCGTTGGAGGGGGAAATCAGCCCCAGCATTTT. Translation gives CSVGGGNQPQHF.